These 3 T cell receptor beta chains were sequenced from one sample in a study of T cells in women clearing cervical HPV infection. Only in-frame clones appear in the TCRdb table, and some are missing; sequencing was by immunoSEQ multiplex PCR. This listing includes approximately 35,000 clones. Sequences were obtained from blood buffy coat. These receptors were collected from a woman aged 18 to 75 with a cervical HPV16 infection that either progressed to CIN3+ or cleared (not recorded which).

A word on this clone: From the germline J gene comes the end of the CDR3, since the read stops 3 residues before it. The V call is TRBV6-4, the J call TRBJ2-3; 7 nucleotides match TRBD1. The CDR3 contains 14 residues. Losses at the gene ends were 6 bases for V and 4 bases for J; bases not matched to a gene: 7. Germline CDR1 reads MRHNA; CDR2 reads SNTAGT. CDR3 sequence reads: CASRYGQDSDTQYF. CDR3 bases read: TGTGCCAGCAGATATGGACAGGACTCAGATACG.

On this clone itself: Sequencing ends 3 residues short of the CDR3 end; the germline J gene provides the rest. V gene TRBV30 combines with J gene TRBJ2-3, with 8 positions matching TRBD2. CDR1 is GTSNPN and CDR2 is SVGIG in the germline V gene (reference sequence). The J segment lost 2 bases and the V segment lost 3 bases, leaving 7 bases of the junction unmatched. This CDR3 has 15 residues. CDR3 DNA, as far as it was read: TGTGCCTGGAGGATTATAGCGGGGTACACAGATACG. This codes for CAWRIIAGYTDT. The complete CDR3 reads CAWRIIAGYTDTQYF.

Remarks on this clone: The CDR3 end falls 3 residues outside the read, so it is completed with the germline J gene. The chain is built from TRBV20-1 and TRBJ1-5, with D possibly TRBD1 on 5 matching bases. With 0 bases removed from V and 7 bases from J, the gap between germline ends came to 16 bases. The CDR3 sequence is 15 residues long. The germline V gene has CDR1 DFQATT and CDR2 SNEGSKA (reference sequence). The CDR3 spells CSARDTRAPTQPQHF. CDR3 DNA (partial): TGCAGTGCTAGAGATACCAGGGCCCCAACACAGCCC.